These 5 T cell receptor beta chains came from one sample sequenced in a study of spatial heterogeneity in lung cancer. Time point in this sample: sample taken at primary tumor resection. TCRdb processed the 5' RACE reads anew with MiXCR; each CDR3 protein has one entry. In the table there are about 14,000 distinct CDR3 sequences, 5.6% of which are singletons. No antigen is known for these receptors. Study-level results: Counts of expanded intratumoral alpha and beta TCRs tracked tumor mutation counts.

The specimen was lung tumor tissue, collected at surgery. These receptor sequences come from a female donor with early-stage non-small cell lung cancer.

On this clonotype: Since the library was made to target alpha chains, this beta chain is a stray read and its abundance is not meaningful. The chain carries TRBV20-1 and TRBJ2-3; weak D call: TRBD2 (6 bases). V gave up 2 bases and J gave up 2 bases, with 14 bases separating them. This CDR3 spans 15 amino acids. The germline V gene has CDR1 DFQATT and CDR2 SNEGSKA (reference sequence). This CDR3 is CSARKLASTTDTQYF. CDR3 DNA sequence: TGCAGTGCTAGAAAGCTAGCGTCCACCACAGATACGCAGTATTTT.

This clonotype occurred many times. This beta chain lies outside the target of a library built for alpha chains; its clone size means little. The gene calls are TRBV7-9 and TRBJ1-1; 7 bases map to TRBD1. Germline loops: CDR1 SEHNR, CDR2 FQNEAQ (reference sequence). The CDR3 loop spans 15 amino acids. With 5 bases clipped from V and 1 base from J, the junction kept 7 bases outside the gene matches. CDR3 amino acids: CASSRRQGSNTEAFF. The CDR3 bases are TGTGCCAGCAGCCGCAGACAGGGCTCGAACACTGAAGCTTTCTTT.

The sample holds many counts of this clonotype. This beta chain represents an off-target read in a library built for alpha chains; its size is of limited meaning. The chain uses TRBV11-2 and TRBJ1-1; D is possibly TRBD1 (5 bases). Trimming removed 0 bases from V and 8 bases from J, with 10 bases in between. From germline, CDR1 is SGHAT and CDR2 FQNNGV. This CDR3 comprises 13 residues. Written as DNA, the CDR3 is TGTGCCAGCAGCTTAGAGTGGGGCGGAGAAGCTTTCTTT. Translating it yields CASSLEWGGEAFF.

At least ten counts were recorded for this clonotype. This beta chain slipped into a library made for alpha chains as a stray read, so its size is not meaningful. The gene calls are TRBV3-1 and TRBJ2-2, with D perhaps given as TRBD1 or TRBD2 (5 bases each). V was clipped by 4 bases and J by 6 bases, with 12 bases between them. The CDR3 consists of 14 residues. Germline V CDR1 and CDR2: LGHDT, YNNKEL (reference sequence). CDR3 DNA sequence: TGTGCCAGCAGCCGGCTAGGGACCCCCGGGGAGCTGTTTTTT. It codes for CASSRLGTPGELFF.

Worth noting for this clonotype: This beta chain came through as a stray read in a library set up for alpha chains, and its size says little. The rearrangement uses TRBV5-4 and TRBJ2-2; D ambiguous. Trimming left V 0 bases short and J 4 bases short, with 10 bases between. Germline CDR1 and CDR2: SGHNT and YYREEE (reference sequence). The CDR3 runs 15 residues. CDR3 in DNA: TGTGCCAGCAGCTTGGGATATTGGGGCACCGGGGAGCTGTTTTTT. Protein product: CASSLGYWGTGELFF. The entire variable domain, with the rest obtained from reference TRBV5-4 and TRBJ2-2, is as follows: ETGVTQSPTHLIKTRGQQVTLRCSSQSGHNTVSWYQQALGQGPQFIFQYYREEENGRGNFPPRFSGLQFPNYSSELNVNALELDDSALYLCASSLGYWGTGELFFGEGSRLTVL.